A selection of T cell receptor beta chains follows, all from one sample in a study of T cell changes during pregnancy in multiple sclerosis. The assay was immunoSEQ multiplex PCR, and TCRdb's table has in-frame clones only and misses some. Of approximately 73,000 clones in the sample, over 85% were seen once. This specimen was CD4+ T cells from peripheral blood mononuclear cells, taken before pregnancy. These receptors all come from a female donor with multiple sclerosis, enrolled in a pregnancy study. Each CDR3 is given without its conserved first and last residue. D genes are given only for firm matches.

D gene,V gene,CDR3 protein
TRBD1,TRBV5-4,ASSTGAYQETQY
TRBD1,TRBV4-1,ASSTLAGGPQPQH
-,TRBV6-1,ASSERGTYGYT
TRBD1,TRBV4-2,ASSPETGVGYGYT
-,TRBV10-3,AISERGAGDTQY
-,TRBV5-1,ASSLESGTDNSPLH
-,TRBV28,ASSFQGASHDNEQF
-,TRBV7-2,ASSFRVIGYGYT
-,TRBV5-1,ASSLGQVETQY
TRBD2,TRBV7-2,ASSLATSGGPVEQF
-,TRBV18,ASSPQQDSGEQY
-,TRBV19,ASSINAESAAQPQH
TRBD2,TRBV5-4,ASSFRLAGGYEQY
TRBD1,TRBV11-2,ASRFTGGIAF
-,TRBV14,ASSRGSRTGNEQF
-,TRBV5-5,ASSSQTESYTEAF
-,TRBV10-2,ASSEIRPTGELF
TRBD1,TRBV4-2,ASSQSGQGEDYGYT
-,TRBV30,AWTRGGTGNTIY
TRBD1,TRBV25-1,ASSETGYFYEQY
-,TRBV2,ASSEYRMNTGELF
TRBD2,TRBV10-1,ASSEASGGGNTGELF
TRBD2,TRBV27,ASKIGLAGYNEQY
TRBD1,TRBV2,ASRLLGTVHNSPLH
-,TRBV18,ASSPLPGRGGEQY
-,TRBV10-3,AISERGTNTGELF
-,TRBV10-2,ASSPTVVNTEAF
-,TRBV20-1,SVQRGGPQH
TRBD2,TRBV5-1,ASSSILAGNNEQF
-,TRBV18,ASSARDSAPGSYNSPLH
TRBD1,TRBV19,ASGQGALYEQY
TRBD2,TRBV6-5,ASSRAGVSYNEQF
-,TRBV10-3,AISEQNYGYT
-,TRBV6-6,ASSYEAGNQPQH
-,TRBV21-1,ASSKVVAAWGGTQY
-,TRBV5-4,ASSLVVRGMNTEAF
-,TRBV2,ASSEEGVGYT
-,TRBV5-6,ASSFQGLSIGEQY
-,TRBV30,AWSLTTNTGELF
-,TRBV19,ASSLGVGLDTEAF
TRBD1,TRBV5-5,ASSFTGGTEAF
TRBD1,TRBV6-6,ASSYGTGKETQY
-,TRBV9,ASSVSANTGELF
TRBD1,TRBV9,ASSQTGVTEAF
-,TRBV25-1,ASSEVEAGNTIY
-,TRBV6-6,ATSEGHKNIQY
TRBD2,TRBV6-1,ASSLAGAPPDTQY
TRBD1,TRBV6-1,ASSVQGETDTQY
-,TRBV2,ASRAQQENGYT
TRBD2,TRBV27,ASSFPGGEQY
-,TRBV6-1,ASSGGGWNTEAF
TRBD2,TRBV5-4,ASSLVMGLAPGEQF
-,TRBV28,ASSLIGAGVKNEQF
-,TRBV6-5,ASSRGANTEAF
TRBD1,TRBV7-2,ASSPQGARTEAF
TRBD1,TRBV28,AILGTVGEQQY
TRBD2,TRBV5-1,ASSLPGGGSYNEQF
-,TRBV2,ASSVRTVETQY
TRBD1,TRBV9,ASSVDGTGEYNEQF
-,TRBV28,ASSRSDLFDEQY